This T cell receptor (beta chain) stems from a study of identifying expanded T cells in peripheral blood. General study results and limits: Variance in clone template counts between two-week samples significantly increased with total template count across all healthy donors. About 1.2 clones differed between technical replicates, versus about 16 and 19 over time.

Trimming cost V 4 bases and J 6 bases, with 16 bases left between them. The length of the CDR3 is 15 residues. The germline V gene has CDR1 MNHNS and CDR2 SASEGT. Collection occurred without any documented infections or immune events in donors. For this clone: No antigen is known for it.

Sequenced by immunoSEQ multiplex PCR; TCRdb stores in-frame clones only, minus some. The sample has approximately 100,000 clones, about 88% seen once. The clonotype originates from a person aged 18-70 years in good health. The sample consisted of blood. The chain joins TRBV6-1 to TRBJ2-1; D ambiguous. CDR3 nucleotides: TGTGCCAGCAGTGTGTTCGTGTCCCACGGCAATGAGCAGTTCTTC. Its translation: CASSVFVSHGNEQFF.